The clone carrying this T cell receptor beta chain came up a few times. Its antigen is as yet unknown. The V and J ends lost 0 bases and 5 bases respectively, with 13 bases between them. This CDR3 comprises 16 residues. Per germline, CDR1 KGHDR and CDR2 SFDVKD. This sample is part of a study of T cell repertoires in cytomegalovirus infection. In the study overall: CMV infection plus the matching HLA type was flagged by public TCR beta signatures. Study results and caveats: The ex vivo response was dominated by HLA-C-restricted CMV-specific TCR beta clonotypes.

TCRdb re-derived calls from the reads in MiXCR, one entry per CDR3 protein. The sample contains over 150,000 distinct CDR3 sequences, around 20% of which appear only once. Input material: PBMCs. This TCR was sampled from a human donor in good health (CMV status not recorded). Some clones in this sample may be carry-over from other donors' samples. J is TRBJ2-1 and V is TRBV24-1; D is undetermined. The CDR3 is CATSDLGWRKDNEQFF. The CDR3 region has the DNA TGTGCCACCAGTGATTTGGGGTGGCGGAAAGACAATGAGCAGTTCTTC.